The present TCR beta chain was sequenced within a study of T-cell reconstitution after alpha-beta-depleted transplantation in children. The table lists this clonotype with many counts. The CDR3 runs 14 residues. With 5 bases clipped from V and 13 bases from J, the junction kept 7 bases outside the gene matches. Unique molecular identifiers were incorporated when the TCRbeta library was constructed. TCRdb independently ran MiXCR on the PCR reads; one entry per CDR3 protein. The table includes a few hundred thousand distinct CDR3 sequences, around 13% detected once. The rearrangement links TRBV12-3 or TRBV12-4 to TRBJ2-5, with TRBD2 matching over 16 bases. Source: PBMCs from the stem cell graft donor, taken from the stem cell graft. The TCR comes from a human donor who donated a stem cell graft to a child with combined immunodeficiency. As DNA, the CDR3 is TGTGCCAGCAGTACCGGGACTAGCGGGGGGGCTAGGTACTTC. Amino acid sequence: CASSTGTSGGARYF.